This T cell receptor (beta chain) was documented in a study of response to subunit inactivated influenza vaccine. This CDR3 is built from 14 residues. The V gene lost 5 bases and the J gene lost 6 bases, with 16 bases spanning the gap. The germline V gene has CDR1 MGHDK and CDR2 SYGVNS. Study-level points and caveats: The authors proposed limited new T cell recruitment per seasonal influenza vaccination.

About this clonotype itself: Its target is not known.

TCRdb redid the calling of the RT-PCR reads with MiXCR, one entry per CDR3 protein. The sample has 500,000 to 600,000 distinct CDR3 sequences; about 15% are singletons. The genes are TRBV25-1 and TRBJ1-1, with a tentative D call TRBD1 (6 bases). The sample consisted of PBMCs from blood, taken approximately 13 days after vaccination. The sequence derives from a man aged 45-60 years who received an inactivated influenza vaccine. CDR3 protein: CASSPRLGGAEAFF. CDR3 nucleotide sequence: TGTGCCAGCAGTCCTCGTTTAGGGGGGGCTGAAGCTTTCTTT.